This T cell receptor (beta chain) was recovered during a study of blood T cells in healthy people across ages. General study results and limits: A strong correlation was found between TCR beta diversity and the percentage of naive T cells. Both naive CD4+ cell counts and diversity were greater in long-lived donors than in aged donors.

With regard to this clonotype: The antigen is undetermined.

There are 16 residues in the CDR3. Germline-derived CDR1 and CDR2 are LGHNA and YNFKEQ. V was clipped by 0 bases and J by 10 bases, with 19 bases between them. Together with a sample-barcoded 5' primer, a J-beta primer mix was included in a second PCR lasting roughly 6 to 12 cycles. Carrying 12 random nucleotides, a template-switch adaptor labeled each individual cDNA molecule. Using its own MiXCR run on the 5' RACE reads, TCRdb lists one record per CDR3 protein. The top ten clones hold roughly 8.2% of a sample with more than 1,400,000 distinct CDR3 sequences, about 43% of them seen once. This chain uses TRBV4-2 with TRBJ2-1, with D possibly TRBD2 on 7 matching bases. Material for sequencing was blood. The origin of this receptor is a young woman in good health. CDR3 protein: CASSQDLEGGLGEQFF. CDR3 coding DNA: TGTGCCAGCAGCCAAGATCTAGAGGGGGGGCTCGGGGAGCAGTTCTTC.